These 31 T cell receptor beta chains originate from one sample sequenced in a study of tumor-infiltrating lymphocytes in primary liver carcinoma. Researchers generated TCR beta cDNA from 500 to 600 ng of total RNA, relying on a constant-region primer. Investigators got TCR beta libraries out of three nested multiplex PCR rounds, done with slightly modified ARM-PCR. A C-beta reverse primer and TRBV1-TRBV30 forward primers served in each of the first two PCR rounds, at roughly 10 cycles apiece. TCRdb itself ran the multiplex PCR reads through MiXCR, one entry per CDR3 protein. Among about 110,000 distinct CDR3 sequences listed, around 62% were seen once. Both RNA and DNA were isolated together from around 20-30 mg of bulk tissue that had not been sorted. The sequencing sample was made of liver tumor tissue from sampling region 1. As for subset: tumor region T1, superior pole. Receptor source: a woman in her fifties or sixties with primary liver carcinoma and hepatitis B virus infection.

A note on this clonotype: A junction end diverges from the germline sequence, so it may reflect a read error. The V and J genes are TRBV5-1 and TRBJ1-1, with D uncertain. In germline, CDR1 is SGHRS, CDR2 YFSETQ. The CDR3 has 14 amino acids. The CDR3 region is CASGFDIRNTEAFF. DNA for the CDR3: TGCGCCAGCGGCTTTGACATCCGGAACACTGAAGCTTTCTTT.

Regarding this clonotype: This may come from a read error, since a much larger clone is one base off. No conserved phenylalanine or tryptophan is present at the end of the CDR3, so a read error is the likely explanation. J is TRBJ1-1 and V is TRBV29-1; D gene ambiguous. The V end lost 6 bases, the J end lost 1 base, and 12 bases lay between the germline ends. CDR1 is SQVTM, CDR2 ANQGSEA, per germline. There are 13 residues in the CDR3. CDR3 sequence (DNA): TGCAGCGTCCTGGGGTGGGGGAACACTGAAGCTTTCCTT. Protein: CSVLGWGNTEAFL.

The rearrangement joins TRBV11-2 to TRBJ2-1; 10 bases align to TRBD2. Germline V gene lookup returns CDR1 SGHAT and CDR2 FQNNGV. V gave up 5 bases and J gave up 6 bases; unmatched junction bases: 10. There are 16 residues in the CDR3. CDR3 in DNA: TGTGCCAGCAGCCTATTTTCTAGCGGGAGTTCCAATGAGCAGTTCTTC. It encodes CASSLFSSGSSNEQFF. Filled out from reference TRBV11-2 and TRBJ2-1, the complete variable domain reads EAGVAQSPRYKIIEKRQSVAFWCNPISGHATLYWYQQILGQGPKLLIQFQNNGVVDDSQLPKDRFSAERLKGVDSTLKIQPAKLEDSAVYLCASSLFSSGSSNEQFFGPGTRLTVL.

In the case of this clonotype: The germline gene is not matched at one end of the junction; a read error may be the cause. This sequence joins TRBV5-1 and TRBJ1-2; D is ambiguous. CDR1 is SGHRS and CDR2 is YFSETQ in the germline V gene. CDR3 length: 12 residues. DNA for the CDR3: TGCACCAGCAGCTTGGGCGGTCCGGGCTACACCTTC. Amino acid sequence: CTSSLGGPGYTF.

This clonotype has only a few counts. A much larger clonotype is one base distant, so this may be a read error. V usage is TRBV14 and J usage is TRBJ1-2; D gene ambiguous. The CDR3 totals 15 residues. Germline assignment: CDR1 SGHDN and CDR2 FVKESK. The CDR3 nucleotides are TGTGCCAGCAGCCAAGCGGCAGGAGCTAACTATGGCTACGCCTTC. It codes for CASSQAAGANYGYAF. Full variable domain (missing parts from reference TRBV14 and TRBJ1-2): EAGVTQFPSHSVIEKGQTVTLRCDPISGHDNLYWYRRVMGKEIKFLLHFVKESKQDESGMPNNRFLAERTGGTYSTLKVQPAELEDSGVYFCASSQAAGANYGYAFGSGTRLTVV.

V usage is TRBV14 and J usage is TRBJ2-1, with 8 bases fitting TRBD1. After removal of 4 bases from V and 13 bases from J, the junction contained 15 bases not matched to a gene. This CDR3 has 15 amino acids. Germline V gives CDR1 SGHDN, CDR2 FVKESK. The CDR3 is CASSLGQGVLSDQFF. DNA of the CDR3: TGTGCCAGCAGCCTAGGACAGGGAGTATTGAGTGACCAGTTCTTC.

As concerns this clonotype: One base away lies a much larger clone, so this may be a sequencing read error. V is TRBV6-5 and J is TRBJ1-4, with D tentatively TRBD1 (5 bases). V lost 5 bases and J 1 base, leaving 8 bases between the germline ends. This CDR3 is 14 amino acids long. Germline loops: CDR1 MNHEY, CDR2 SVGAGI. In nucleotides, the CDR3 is TGTGCCAGCAGTATCGGGGGAACTAATGAAAAACTGTTTTTT. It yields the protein CASSIGGTNEKLFF.

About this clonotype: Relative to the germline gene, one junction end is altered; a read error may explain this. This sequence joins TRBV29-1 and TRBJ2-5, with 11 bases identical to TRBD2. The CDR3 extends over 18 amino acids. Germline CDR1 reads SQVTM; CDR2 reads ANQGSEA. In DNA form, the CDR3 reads TGCAGCGTGACACCGGGACTAGCGGTAGGACCATACCAAGAGACCCAATACTTC. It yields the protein CSVTPGLAVGPYQETQYF.

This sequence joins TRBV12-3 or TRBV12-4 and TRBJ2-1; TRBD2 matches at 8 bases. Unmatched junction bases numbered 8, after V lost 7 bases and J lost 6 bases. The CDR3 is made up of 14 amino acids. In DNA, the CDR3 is TGTGCCAGCACAGATCAGCGGGGGAGCAATGAGCAGTTCTTC. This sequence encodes CASTDQRGSNEQFF.

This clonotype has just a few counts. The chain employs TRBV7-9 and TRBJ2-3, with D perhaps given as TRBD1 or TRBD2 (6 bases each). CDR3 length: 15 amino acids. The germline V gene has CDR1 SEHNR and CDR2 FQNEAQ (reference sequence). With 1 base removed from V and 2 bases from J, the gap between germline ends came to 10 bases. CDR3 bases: TGTGCCAGCAGCTTAGGGGGGGCCCTCACAGATACGCAGTATTTT. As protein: CASSLGGALTDTQYF.

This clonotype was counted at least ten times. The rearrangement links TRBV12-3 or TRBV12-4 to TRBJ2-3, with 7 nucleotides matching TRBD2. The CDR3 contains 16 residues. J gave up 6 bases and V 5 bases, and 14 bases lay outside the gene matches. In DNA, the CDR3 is TGTGCCAGCAGTCCAAACGGGTCGCGGGAGTGGGATACGCAGTATTTT. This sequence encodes CASSPNGSREWDTQYF.

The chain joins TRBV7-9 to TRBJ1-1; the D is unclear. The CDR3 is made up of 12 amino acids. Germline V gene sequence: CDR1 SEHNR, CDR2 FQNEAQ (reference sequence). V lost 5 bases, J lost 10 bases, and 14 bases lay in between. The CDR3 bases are TGTGCCAGCAGCATCGGGGAAATGGCAGCTTTCTTT. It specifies CASSIGEMAAFF. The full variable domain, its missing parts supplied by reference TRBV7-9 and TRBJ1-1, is DTGVSQNPRHKITKRGQNVTFRCDPISEHNRLYWYRQTLGQGPEFLTYFQNEAQLEKSRLLSDRFSAERPKGSFSTLEIQRTEQGDSAMYLCASSIGEMAAFFGQGTRLTVV.

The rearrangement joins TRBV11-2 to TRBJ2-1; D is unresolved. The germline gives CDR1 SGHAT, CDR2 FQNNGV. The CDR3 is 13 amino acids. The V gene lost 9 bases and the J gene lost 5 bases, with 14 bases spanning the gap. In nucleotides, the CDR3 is TGTGCCAGTAGCCTGGGGAACCACAATGAGCAGTTCTTC. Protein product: CASSLGNHNEQFF. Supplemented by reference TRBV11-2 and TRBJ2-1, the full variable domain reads EAGVAQSPRYKIIEKRQSVAFWCNPISGHATLYWYQQILGQGPKLLIQFQNNGVVDDSQLPKDRFSAERLKGVDSTLKIQPAKLEDSAVYLCASSLGNHNEQFFGPGTRLTVL.

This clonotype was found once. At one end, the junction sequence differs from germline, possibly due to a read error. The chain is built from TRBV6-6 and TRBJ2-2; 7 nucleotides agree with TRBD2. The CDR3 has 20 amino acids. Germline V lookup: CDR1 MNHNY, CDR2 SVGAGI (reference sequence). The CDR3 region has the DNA TGTGCCAGCAGTTACTCGAAAGGTTGTAGCGGGCGAGCGAACACCGGTGAGCTGTTTTTT. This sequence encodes CASSYSKGCSGRANTGELFF.

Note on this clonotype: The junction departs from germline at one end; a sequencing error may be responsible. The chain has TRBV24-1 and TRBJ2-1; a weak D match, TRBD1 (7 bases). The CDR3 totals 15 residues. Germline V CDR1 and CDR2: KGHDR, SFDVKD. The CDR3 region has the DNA TGTGACACCAGTGGAGGGCAGGGGGAAGTCGAGGAGCAGTTCTTC. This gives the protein CDTSGGQGEVEEQFF.

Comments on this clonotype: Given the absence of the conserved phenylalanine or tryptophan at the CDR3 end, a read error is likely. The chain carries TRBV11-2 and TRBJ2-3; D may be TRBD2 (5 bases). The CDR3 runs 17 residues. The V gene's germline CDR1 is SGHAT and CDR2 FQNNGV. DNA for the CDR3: TGTGCCAGCAGCCTCAGTGATATAGCGAGGGTGGCAGATACCCAGTATCTT. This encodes CASSLSDIARVADTQYL.

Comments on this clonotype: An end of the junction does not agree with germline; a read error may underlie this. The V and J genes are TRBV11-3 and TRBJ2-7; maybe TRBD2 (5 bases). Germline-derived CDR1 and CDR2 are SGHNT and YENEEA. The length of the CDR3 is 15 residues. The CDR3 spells CARSLDRDRVYEQYF. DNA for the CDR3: TGTGCCAGGAGCTTAGACCGGGATAGAGTCTACGAGCAGTACTTC.

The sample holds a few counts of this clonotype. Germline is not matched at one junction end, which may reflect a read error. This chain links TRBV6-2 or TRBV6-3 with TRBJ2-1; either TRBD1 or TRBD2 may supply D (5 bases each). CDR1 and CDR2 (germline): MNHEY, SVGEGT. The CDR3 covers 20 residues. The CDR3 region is CASSYSRSNGALSSYNEQFF. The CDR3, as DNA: TGTGCTAGCAGTTACTCGAGGTCTAACGGGGCCCTTAGCTCCTACAATGAGCAGTTCTTC.

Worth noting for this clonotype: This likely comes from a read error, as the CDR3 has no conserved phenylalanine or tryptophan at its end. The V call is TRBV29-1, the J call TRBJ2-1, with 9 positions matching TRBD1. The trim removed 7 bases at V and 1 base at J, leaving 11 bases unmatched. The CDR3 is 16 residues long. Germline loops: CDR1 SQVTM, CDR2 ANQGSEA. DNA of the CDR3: TGCAGCGGCACAGGTCCCGGGACAGGGTCCTACAATGAGCAGTTCCTC. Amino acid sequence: CSGTGPGTGSYNEQFL.

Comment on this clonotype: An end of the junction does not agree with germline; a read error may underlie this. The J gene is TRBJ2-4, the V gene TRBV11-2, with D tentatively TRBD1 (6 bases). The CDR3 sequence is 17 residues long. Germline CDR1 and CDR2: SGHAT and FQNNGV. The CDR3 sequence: CASNLVQGMGVKNIHYF. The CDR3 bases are TGTGCCAGCAACTTAGTGCAGGGGATGGGCGTCAAAAACATTCATTACTTC.

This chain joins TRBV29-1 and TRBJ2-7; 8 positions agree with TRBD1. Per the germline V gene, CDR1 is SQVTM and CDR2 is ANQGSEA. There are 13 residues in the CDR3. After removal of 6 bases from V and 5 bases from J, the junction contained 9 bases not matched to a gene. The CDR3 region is CSVTGASVNEQYF. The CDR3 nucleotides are TGCAGCGTGACAGGGGCTAGCGTCAACGAGCAGTACTTC.

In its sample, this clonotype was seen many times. This CDR3 is CASKEIYEQYF. In nucleotides, the CDR3 is TGTGCCAGCAAGGAGATCTACGAGCAGTACTTC. The rearrangement joins TRBV6-6 to TRBJ2-7; D unclear. CDR1 MNHNY and CDR2 SVGAGI come from the germline V gene (reference sequence). The V end was cut by 7 bases, the J end by 3 bases, with 7 bases between. The CDR3 spans 11 residues.

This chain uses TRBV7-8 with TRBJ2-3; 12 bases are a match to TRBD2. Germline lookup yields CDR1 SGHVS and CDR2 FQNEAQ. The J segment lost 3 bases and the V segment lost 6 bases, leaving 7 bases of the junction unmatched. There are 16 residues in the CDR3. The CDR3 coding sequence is TGTGCCAGCAGTTATAGACTAGCGGGAGCGACAGATACGCAGTATTTT. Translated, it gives CASSYRLAGATDTQYF.

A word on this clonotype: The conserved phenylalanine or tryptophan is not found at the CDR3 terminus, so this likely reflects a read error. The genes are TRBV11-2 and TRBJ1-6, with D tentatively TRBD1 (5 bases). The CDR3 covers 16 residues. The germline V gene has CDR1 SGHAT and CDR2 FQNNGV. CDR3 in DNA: TGTGCCAGCAGCTTAGGGGGTTCTTGGGGGGGTTCACCTCTCCACTGT. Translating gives CASSLGGSWGGSPLHC.

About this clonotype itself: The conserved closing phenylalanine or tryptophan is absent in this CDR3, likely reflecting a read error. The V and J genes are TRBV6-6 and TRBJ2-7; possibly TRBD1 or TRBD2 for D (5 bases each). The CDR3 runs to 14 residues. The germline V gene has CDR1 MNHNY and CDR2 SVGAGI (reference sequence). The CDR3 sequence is CAGSYSTGGYEQYY. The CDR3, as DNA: TGTGCCGGCAGTTACTCGACTGGGGGCTACGAGCAGTACTAC.

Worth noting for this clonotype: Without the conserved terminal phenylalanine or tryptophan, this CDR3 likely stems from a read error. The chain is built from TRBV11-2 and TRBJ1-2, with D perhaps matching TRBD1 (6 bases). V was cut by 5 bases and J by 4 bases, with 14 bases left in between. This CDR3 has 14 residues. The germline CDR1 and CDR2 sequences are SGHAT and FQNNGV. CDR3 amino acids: CASSTGGIIYGYTL. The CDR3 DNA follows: TGTGCCAGCAGCACTGGGGGCATAATCTATGGCTACACCCTC.

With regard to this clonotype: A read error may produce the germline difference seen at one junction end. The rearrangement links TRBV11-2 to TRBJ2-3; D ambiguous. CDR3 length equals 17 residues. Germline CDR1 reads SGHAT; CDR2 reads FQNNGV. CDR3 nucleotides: TGTGCCAGCAGCTTAGGGGGAATAACGCACACGTCAGATACGCACTATTTT. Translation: CASSLGGITHTSDTHYF.

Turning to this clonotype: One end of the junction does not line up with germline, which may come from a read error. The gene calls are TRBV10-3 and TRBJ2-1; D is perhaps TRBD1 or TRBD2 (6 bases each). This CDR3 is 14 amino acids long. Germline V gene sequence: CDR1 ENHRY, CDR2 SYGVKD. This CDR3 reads CAIREGNSGSGQLF. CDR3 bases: TGTGCCATCAGAGAGGGAAATAGCGGTTCTGGACAGTTATTC.

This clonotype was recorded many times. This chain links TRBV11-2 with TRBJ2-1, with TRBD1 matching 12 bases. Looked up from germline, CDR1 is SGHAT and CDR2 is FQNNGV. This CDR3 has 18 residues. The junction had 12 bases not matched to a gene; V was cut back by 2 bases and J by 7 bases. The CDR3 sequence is CASSLSAGGTGGGNEQFF. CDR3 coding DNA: TGTGCCAGCAGCTTATCGGCGGGCGGGACAGGGGGCGGAAATGAGCAGTTCTTC.

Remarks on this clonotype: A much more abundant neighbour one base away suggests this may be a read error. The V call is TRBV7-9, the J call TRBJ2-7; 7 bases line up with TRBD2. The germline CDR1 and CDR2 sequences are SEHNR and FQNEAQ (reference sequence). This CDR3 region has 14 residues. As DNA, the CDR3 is TGTACCAGCAGCTCCCGGACTAGACCCTACGAGCAGTACTTC. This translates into CTSSSRTRPYEQYF.

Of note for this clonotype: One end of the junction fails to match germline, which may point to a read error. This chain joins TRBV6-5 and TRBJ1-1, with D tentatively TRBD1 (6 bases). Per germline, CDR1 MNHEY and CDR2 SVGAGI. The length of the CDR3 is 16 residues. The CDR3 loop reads CASSPPWRGGDTEVFF. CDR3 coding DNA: TGTGCCAGCAGCCCACCCTGGAGGGGTGGGGACACTGAAGTTTTCTTT.